This T cell receptor (beta chain) comes out of a study of CD8 T cells in Susac syndrome. Study-level information: Active disease was present in about 6 of the sequenced Susac syndrome patients, whereas roughly 8 of them were in remission.

V was pared by 0 bases and J by 6 bases, with 9 bases of the junction left unmatched. Germline values: CDR1 SGHVS, CDR2 FNYEAQ. The CDR3 has 16 residues. Random hexamers were used to reverse transcribe roughly 0.45 to 1 ug of RNA. TCRdb itself ran the immunoSEQ multiplex PCR reads through MiXCR, one entry per CDR3 protein. The sample records 85,000 to 120,000 distinct CDR3 sequences, approximately 93% being singletons. The CD8+ and CD4+ T cells were isolated magnetically using a negative isolation approach, whereas the TEMRA cells were enriched by FACS. A word on this clonotype: Its target is unknown.

Study-level results: The total CD8+ repertoires yielded sixteen Susac-specific public clones and the CD8+ TEMRA repertoires yielded five. The study recognized that its TCR sequencing and HLA analysis covered a relatively small number of individuals.

The source material was CD8+ T cells from PBMCs. The receptor comes from a human donor with Susac syndrome. This rearrangement joins TRBV7-6 to TRBJ2-3; TRBD2 aligns across 7 bases. The CDR3 loop is CASSLATQSLADTQYF. The CDR3, as DNA: TGTGCCAGCAGCTTAGCGACCCAGTCACTAGCGGATACGCAGTATTTT.